This TCR beta chain was identified in a study of T cells after yellow fever vaccination. Notes on the study in general: Re-detected after boosting: most primary clones, almost 98% of CD4 and 75% to 90% of CD8. A small share of clonotypes appeared in both CD4 and CD8 compartments.

MiXCR, applied by TCRdb to the 5' RACE reads, yields one record per CDR3 protein. This table has hundreds of thousands of distinct CDR3 sequences, about 12% appearing once. Germline assignment: CDR1 SGHKS and CDR2 YYEKEE (reference sequence). Trimming shortened V by 0 bases and J by 0 bases, and 9 bases separated the two germline ends. The CDR3 has 16 residues. The sample holds a few counts of this clonotype. Its antigen is undetermined. The sample consisted of PBMCs, taken on the day of the yellow fever booster vaccination. The rearrangement joins TRBV5-5 to TRBJ2-2; D not resolved. The clonotype was recovered from a man under 40 who received the YFV17D yellow fever vaccine. The CDR3 DNA sequence: TGTGCCAGCAGCTTGGTACTGCACCCGAACACCGGGGAGCTGTTTTTT. Encoded protein: CASSLVLHPNTGELFF. The entire variable domain, with the rest obtained from reference TRBV5-5 and TRBJ2-2, is as follows: DAGVTQSPTHLIKTRGQQVTLRCSPISGHKSVSWYQQVLGQGPQFIFQYYEKEERGRGNFPDRFSARQFPNYSSELNVNALLLGDSALYLCASSLVLHPNTGELFFGEGSRLTVL.